This T cell receptor beta chain was sequenced in a study of T cell repertoires in cytomegalovirus infection. Looking at the study overall: CMV infection plus the matching HLA type was flagged by public TCR beta signatures. General observations from the study: Dominant in the ex vivo response were TCR beta clonotypes restricted by HLA-C and specific for CMV. Summed frequency of public TCR beta families distinguished CMV carriers with the relevant HLA.

TCRdb ran MiXCR on the reads and lists one entry per CDR3 protein. The sample gives about 360,000 distinct CDR3 sequences, over 15% of which show up once; roughly 8.7% is in the top ten. With regard to this clonotype: Its target is unknown.

This CDR3 comprises 13 residues. The germline V gene has CDR1 SGHRS and CDR2 YFSETQ. Trimming shortened V by 7 bases and J by 4 bases, and 12 bases separated the two germline ends. The clonotype was recovered from a human donor in good health (CMV status not recorded). Some clones in this sample may be carry-over from other donors' samples. The rearrangement links TRBV5-1 to TRBJ1-5; D ambiguous. The source material was PBMCs. CDR3 in DNA: TGCGCCAGCCGAGCTGACCAGAATCAGCCCCAGCATTTT. Translating it yields CASRADQNQPQHF. Filled out from reference TRBV5-1 and TRBJ1-5, the complete variable domain reads KAGVTQTPRYLIKTRGQQVTLSCSPISGHRSVSWYQQTPGQGLQFLFEYFSETQRNKGNFPGRFSGRQFSNSRSEMNVSTLELGDSALYLCASRADQNQPQHFGDGTRLSIL.